Presented here are 3 T cell receptor beta chains from one specimen sequenced in a study of blood T cell repertoires in COVID-19. Profiled with immunoSEQ multiplex PCR; TCRdb holds only in-frame clones, not every one. The table shows about 130,000 clones, with about 87% occurring only once. The sequenced material came from peripheral blood. The receptor source for this set is a woman in her sixties or seventies with acute or convalescent COVID-19.

This rearrangement joins TRBV5-6 to TRBJ1-3, with D perhaps matching TRBD1 (6 bases). Looked up from germline, CDR1 is SGHDT and CDR2 is YYEEEE. V was shortened by 0 bases and J by 4 bases, with 14 bases between the two germline ends. This CDR3 has 16 amino acids. CDR3 sequence (DNA): TGTGCCAGCAGCTTGGATCCAGGACAGTTCGGAAACACCATATATTTT. Encoded protein: CASSLDPGQFGNTIYF.

The V call is TRBV12-3 or TRBV12-4, the J call TRBJ1-2, with TRBD1 as a possible D gene (6 bases). Trimming took 6 bases from V and 2 from J, leaving 10 bases between them. The CDR3 contains 13 residues. The DNA for the CDR3 is TGTGCCAGCAGCGTCACAGGGAACTATGGCTACACCTTC. This codes for CASSVTGNYGYTF.

This chain joins TRBV7-6 and TRBJ1-3, with D possibly TRBD1 on 5 matching bases. In germline, CDR1 is SGHVS, CDR2 FNYEAQ. Between the trimmed V and J ends, which lost 1 base and 2 bases, there was a span of 12 bases. The CDR3 has 16 amino acids. The CDR3: CASSLVGLGAGNTIYF. The CDR3 region has the DNA TGTGCCAGCAGCTTAGTTGGCTTAGGGGCTGGAAACACCATATATTTT.